This paragraph reports one TCR beta chain. Its antigen remains unidentified. The source of the sample is a study of monozygotic twins with inflammatory bowel disease (dated by TCRdb to between 2017 and 2020). Regarding the study in general: The full study comprised 28 monozygotic twin pairs: nine German pairs (four IBD-concordant, five IBD-discordant) and 19 IBD-discordant Danish pairs. Each individual had, on average, about 151 000 unique TCRalpha sequences and 181 000 unique TCRbeta sequences available for analysis. Within discordant pairs, disease-associated traits were sought mainly by comparing IBD patients with their genetically identical healthy co-twins.

The study at large found these results: Distinction between different T cell subtypes could not be achieved in the analysis. The results gave no support for a single strong signal or clonotype linked to IBD. Measured by the inverse Simpson index, TCRbeta repertoire diversity was lower in IBD patients than in their healthy co-twins. Background noise and inter-individual variability may have been introduced into the repertoires by the differing immunosuppressive treatments among patients. No difference in repertoire similarity was observed between concordant and discordant twins, possibly owing to limited statistical power. IBD patients shared fewer clonotypes with other individuals than healthy twins did, most markedly in patients showing signs of disease activity.

From each donor, a roughly 2.7 ml peripheral blood sample was collected into PAXgene tubes and kept at -80 degrees C. Total RNA was isolated from whole blood with the PAXgene blood miRNA kit on an automated QIAcube, without T cell sorting. Deep TCRalpha and TCRbeta repertoire profiling with unique molecular barcoding was performed on peripheral blood of monozygotic twin pairs concordant or discordant for inflammatory bowel disease. Smoking habits were recorded for all twin pairs, with individuals classified as current, former or never smokers. Library preparation was by 5' RACE. Preparation of each TCR library used around 3.5 ug of total RNA. For each sample, cDNA was synthesized in eight separate reactions using SMARTScribe reverse transcriptase. During cDNA synthesis, template switching was used to introduce unique molecular identifiers that contained a 6-nucleotide sample barcode. Two nested PCRs of approximately 16 and 9 cycles amplified the TCRalpha and TCRbeta cDNA, and bead purification followed each PCR. Before amplification, cDNA was treated with uracil DNA-glycosylase and purified using the QIAquick PCR purification kit. The second PCR was the step at which Illumina TruSeq-compatible adapters and sample-specific barcodes were added. Library quality and concentration were checked on TapeStation and Qubit, and libraries were pooled at approximately 4.7 ng each. The pooled libraries were sequenced with 2 x 100 bp reads and custom sequencing primers on an Illumina HiSeq2500 single-index Rapid Run. Per the original workflow: MiGEC version 1.2.6 was used for UMI-based consensus assembly to correct PCR and sequencing errors. V(D)J alignment, clonotype assembly and CDR3 extraction were performed with MiXCR version 2.1.1. Gene usage, clonotype sharing and MAIT/NKT TCR abundance were normalised by analysing the top 1000, 10 000 and 20 000 clonotypes per sample. Diversity was computed as the inverse Simpson index with the vegan R package after downsampling to 27 000 UMIs. Paired Mann-Whitney U tests on discordant twin pairs were used, with Benjamini-Hochberg multiple-testing correction. After TCRdb reprocessed the reads, each CDR3 protein sequence was kept as one row, without DNA. The V and J calls here are based on TCRdb, not the publication. The table of this sample itemizes approximately 390,000 distinct CDR3 sequences. The top ten hold 2% to 2.5% of the sample.

The CDR3 runs 13 amino acids, cysteine and phenylalanine included. The entry carries no DNA sequence. As encoded in the germline V gene (reference sequence), CDR1 is DFQATT while CDR2 is SNEGSKA. The V and J genes are TRBV20-1 and TRBJ2-7. The receptor's source is a human donor with ulcerative colitis or Crohn's disease, or a healthy co-twin of an affected twin (not recorded which). The sequencing input was blood. The encoded CDR3 is CSADTALGYEQYF.